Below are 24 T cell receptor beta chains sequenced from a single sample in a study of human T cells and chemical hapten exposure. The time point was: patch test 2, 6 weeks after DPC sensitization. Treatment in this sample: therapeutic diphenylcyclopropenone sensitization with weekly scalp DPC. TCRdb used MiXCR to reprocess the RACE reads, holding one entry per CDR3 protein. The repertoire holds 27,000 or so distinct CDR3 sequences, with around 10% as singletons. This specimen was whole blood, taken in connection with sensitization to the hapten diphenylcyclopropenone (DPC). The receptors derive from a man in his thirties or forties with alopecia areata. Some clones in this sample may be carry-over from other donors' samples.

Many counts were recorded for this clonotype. CDR3 sequence (DNA): TGCAGTGCGACCGACAGGGATTTTTACGAGCAGTACTTC. The encoded protein is CSATDRDFYEQYF. The chain joins TRBV20-1 to TRBJ2-7; the match to TRBD1 covers 7 bases. The CDR3 extends over 13 amino acids. Per germline, CDR1 DFQATT and CDR2 SNEGSKA (reference sequence). The J segment lost 4 bases and the V segment lost 6 bases, leaving 9 bases of the junction unmatched.

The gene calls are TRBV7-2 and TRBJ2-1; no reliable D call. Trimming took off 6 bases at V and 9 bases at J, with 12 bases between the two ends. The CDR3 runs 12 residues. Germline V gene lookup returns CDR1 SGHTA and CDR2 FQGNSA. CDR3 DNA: TGTGCCAGCAGGCCGCCTGAAGGTGAGCAGTTCTTC. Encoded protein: CASRPPEGEQFF.

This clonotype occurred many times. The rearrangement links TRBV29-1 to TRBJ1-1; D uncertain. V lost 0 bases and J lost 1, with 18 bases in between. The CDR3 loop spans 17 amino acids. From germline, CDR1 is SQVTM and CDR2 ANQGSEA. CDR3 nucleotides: TGCAGCGTTGAAGATCTATTCCGGCAAATTTCGAACACTGAAGCTTTCTTT. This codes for CSVEDLFRQISNTEAFF.

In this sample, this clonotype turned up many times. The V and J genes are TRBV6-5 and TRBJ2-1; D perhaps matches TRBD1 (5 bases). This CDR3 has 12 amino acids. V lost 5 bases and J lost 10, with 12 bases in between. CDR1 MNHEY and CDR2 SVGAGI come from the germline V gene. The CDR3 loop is CASSGNRIEQFF. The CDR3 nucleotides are TGTGCCAGCAGTGGAAACAGGATCGAGCAGTTCTTC.

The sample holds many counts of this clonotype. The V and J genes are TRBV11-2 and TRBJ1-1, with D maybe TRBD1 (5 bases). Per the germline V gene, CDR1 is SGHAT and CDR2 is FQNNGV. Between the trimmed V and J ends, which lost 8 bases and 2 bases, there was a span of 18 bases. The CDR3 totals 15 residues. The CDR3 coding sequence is TGTGCCAGCGCCCTCGTCCAGGGTACTAACACTGAAGCTTTCTTT. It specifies CASALVQGTNTEAFF.

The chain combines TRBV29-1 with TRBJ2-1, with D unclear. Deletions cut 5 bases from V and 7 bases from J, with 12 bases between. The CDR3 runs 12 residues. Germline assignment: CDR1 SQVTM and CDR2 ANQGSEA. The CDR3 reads CSVSPQRNEQFF. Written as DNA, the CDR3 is TGCAGCGTTTCACCCCAAAGGAATGAGCAGTTCTTC.

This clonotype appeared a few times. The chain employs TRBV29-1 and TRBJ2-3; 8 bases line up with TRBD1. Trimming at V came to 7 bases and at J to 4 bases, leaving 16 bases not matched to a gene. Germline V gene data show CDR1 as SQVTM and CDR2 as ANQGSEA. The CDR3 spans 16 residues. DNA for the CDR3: TGCAGCGCTAAGCCGGGCGGACAGGGTCTGGCAGATACGCAGTATTTT. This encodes CSAKPGGQGLADTQYF.

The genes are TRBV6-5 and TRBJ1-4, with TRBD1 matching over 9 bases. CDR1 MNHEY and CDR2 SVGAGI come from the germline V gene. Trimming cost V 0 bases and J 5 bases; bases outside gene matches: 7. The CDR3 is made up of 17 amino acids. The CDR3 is CASSYSIGTGKNEKLFF. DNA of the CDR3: TGTGCCAGCAGTTACTCCATAGGGACAGGGAAAAATGAAAAACTGTTTTTT.

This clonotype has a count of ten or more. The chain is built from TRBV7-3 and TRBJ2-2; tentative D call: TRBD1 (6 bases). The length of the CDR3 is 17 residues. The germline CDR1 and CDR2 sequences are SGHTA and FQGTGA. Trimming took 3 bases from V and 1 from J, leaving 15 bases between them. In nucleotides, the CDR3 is TGTGCCAGCAGCTTGACGGACAGCCGGGTGAACACCGGGGAGCTGTTTTTT. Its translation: CASSLTDSRVNTGELFF.

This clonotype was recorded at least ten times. Written as DNA, the CDR3 is TGTGCCACCAGTGATCCTTTGGGCTCAAGCTCTGGGGCCAACGTCCTGACTTTC. Translating gives CATSDPLGSSSGANVLTF. The chain uses TRBV24-1 and TRBJ2-6, with D unresolved. Germline V gives CDR1 KGHDR, CDR2 SFDVKD. The V end was cut by 3 bases, the J end by 0 bases, with 14 bases between. The CDR3 loop spans 18 amino acids.

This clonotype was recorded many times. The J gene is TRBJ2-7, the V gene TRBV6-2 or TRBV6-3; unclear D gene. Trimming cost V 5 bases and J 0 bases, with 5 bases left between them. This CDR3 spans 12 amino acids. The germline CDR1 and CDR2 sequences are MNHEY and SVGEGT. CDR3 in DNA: TGTGCCAGCAGTCCACTCTCCTACGAGCAGTACTTC. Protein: CASSPLSYEQYF.

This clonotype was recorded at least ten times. CDR3 loop: CASSYFDRGTGELFF. The CDR3, as DNA: TGTGCCAGCAGTTACTTCGACAGGGGGACCGGGGAGCTGTTTTTT. This rearrangement joins TRBV6-2 or TRBV6-3 to TRBJ2-2; 9 bases agree with TRBD1. Germline V lookup: CDR1 MNHEY, CDR2 SVGEGT. Trimming cost V 1 base and J 5 bases; bases outside gene matches: 2. The CDR3 sequence is 15 residues long.

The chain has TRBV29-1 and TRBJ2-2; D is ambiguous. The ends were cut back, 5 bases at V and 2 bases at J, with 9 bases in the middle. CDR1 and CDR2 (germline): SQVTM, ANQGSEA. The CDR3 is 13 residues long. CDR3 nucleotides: TGCAGCGTTATCCTCGTTAACACCGGGGAGCTGTTTTTT. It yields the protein CSVILVNTGELFF.

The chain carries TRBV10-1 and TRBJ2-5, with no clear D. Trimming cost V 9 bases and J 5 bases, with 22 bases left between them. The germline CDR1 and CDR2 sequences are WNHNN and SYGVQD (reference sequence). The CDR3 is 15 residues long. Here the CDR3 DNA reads TGCGCCAGACCGGCGAGGAATACCCTCCGCGAGACCCAGTACTTC. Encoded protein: CARPARNTLRETQYF.

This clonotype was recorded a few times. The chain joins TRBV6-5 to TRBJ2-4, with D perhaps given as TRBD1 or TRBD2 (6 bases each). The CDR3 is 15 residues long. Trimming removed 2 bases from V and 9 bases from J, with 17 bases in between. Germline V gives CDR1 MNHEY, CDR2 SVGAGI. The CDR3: CASSYQDSGYTIQYF. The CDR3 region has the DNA TGTGCCAGCAGTTACCAGGACAGCGGGTATACCATTCAGTACTTC.

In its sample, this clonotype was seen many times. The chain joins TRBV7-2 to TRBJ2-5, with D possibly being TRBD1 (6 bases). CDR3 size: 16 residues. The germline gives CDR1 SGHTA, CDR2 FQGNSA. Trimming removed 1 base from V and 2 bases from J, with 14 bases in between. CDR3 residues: CASSLDSRGLQETQYF. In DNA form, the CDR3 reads TGTGCCAGCAGCTTAGATTCCAGGGGCCTACAAGAGACCCAGTACTTC. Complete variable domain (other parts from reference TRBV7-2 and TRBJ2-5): GAGVSQSPSNKVTEKGKDVELRCDPISGHTALYWYRQSLGQGLEFLIYFQGNSAPDKSGLPSDRFSAERTGGSVSTLTIQRTQQEDSAVYLCASSLDSRGLQETQYFGPGTRLLVL.

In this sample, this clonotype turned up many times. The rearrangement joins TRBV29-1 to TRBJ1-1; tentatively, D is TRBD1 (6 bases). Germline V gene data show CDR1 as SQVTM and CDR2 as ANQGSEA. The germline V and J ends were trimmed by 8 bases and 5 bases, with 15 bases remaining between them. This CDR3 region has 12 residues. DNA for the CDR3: TGCAGCCCTACAGGGCTGGGAACTGAAGCTTTCTTT. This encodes CSPTGLGTEAFF.

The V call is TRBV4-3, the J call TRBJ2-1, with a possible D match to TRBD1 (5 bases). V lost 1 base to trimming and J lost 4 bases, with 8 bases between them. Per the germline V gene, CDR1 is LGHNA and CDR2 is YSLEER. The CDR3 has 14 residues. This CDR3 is CASSQGRQYNEQFF. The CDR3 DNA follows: TGCGCCAGCAGCCAAGGCCGACAGTACAATGAGCAGTTCTTC.

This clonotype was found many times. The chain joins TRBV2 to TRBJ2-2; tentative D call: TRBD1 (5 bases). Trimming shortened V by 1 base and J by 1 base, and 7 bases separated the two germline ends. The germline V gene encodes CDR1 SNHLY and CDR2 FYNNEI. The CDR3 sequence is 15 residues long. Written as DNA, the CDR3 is TGTGCCAGCAGTGAAGAGACAGTGAACACCGGGGAGCTGTTTTTT. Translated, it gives CASSEETVNTGELFF.

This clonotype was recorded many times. The CDR3 protein is CASSSRPESQPQHF. The CDR3 region has the DNA TGTGCCAGCAGTTCCCGACCCGAAAGTCAGCCCCAGCATTTT. The V call is TRBV12-3 or TRBV12-4, the J call TRBJ1-5; no definite D call. Deletions cut 4 bases from V and 6 bases from J, with 13 bases between. The CDR3 length is 14 residues.

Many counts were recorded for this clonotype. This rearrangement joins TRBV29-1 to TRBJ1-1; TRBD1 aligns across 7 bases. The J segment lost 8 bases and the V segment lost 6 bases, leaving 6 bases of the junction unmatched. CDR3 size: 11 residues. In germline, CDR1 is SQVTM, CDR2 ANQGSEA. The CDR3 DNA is TGCAGCGTCCCCCCAGGGGGAGAAGCTTTCTTT. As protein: CSVPPGGEAFF.

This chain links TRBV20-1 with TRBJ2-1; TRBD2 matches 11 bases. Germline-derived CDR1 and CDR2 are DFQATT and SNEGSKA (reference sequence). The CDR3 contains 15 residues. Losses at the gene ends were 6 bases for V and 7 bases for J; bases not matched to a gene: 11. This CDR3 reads CSAPDSGRAENEQFF. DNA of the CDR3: TGCAGTGCCCCCGATAGCGGGAGGGCCGAGAATGAGCAGTTCTTC.

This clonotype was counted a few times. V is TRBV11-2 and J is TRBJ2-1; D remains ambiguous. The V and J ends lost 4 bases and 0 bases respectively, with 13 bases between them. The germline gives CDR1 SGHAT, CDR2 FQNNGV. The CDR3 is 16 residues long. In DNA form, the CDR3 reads TGTGCCAGCAGCTATTTGGGGTTGAGCTCCTACAATGAGCAGTTCTTC. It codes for CASSYLGLSSYNEQFF.

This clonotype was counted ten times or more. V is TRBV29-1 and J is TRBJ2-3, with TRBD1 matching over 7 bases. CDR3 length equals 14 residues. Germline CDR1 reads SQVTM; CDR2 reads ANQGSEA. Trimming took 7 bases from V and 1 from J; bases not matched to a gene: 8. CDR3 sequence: CSACHTGGTDTQYF. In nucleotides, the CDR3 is TGCAGCGCCTGTCATACAGGGGGCACAGATACGCAGTATTTT.